Presented here are 13 T cell receptor beta chains from one specimen sequenced in a study of cytomegalovirus exposure and HLA in healthy donors. PCR was performed using 60 Vbeta and 13 Jbeta primers. Data came from immunoSEQ multiplex PCR; TCRdb stores just in-frame clones and leaves some out. The sample has 85,000 to 130,000 clones, approximately 77% seen once. Sequencing was performed on PBMCs. Receptor source: a male donor in good health and CMV-seropositive.

The DNA for the CDR3 is TGTGCCAGCAGGCTGCGGGGGGCTGGGGAGACCCAGTACTTC. Its translation is CASRLRGAGETQYF. The V and J genes are TRBV6-1 and TRBJ2-5, with 8 bases fitting TRBD2. CDR3 length equals 14 residues. CDR1 is MNHNS and CDR2 is SASEGT in the germline V gene. J gave up 5 bases and V 6 bases, and 8 bases lay outside the gene matches.

This clone was counted a single time. This CDR3 is also generated by other DNA sequences in the sample. The V gene is TRBV5-4, the J gene TRBJ2-2; D is uncertain. The CDR3 has 14 amino acids. Trimming took off 0 bases at V and 1 base at J, with 4 bases between the two ends. Germline loops: CDR1 SGHNT, CDR2 YYREEE (reference sequence). The CDR3, as DNA: TGTGCCAGCAGCTTGGCCGGGAACACCGGGGAGCTGTTTTTT. It is translated as CASSLAGNTGELFF.

V and J are TRBV6-5 and TRBJ1-2; TRBD1 aligns across 12 bases. The germline gives CDR1 MNHEY, CDR2 SVGAGI. The CDR3 covers 15 residues. V shed 7 bases and J 6 bases; nucleotides not matched to a gene: 9. This CDR3 is CASTVPGQGANGYTF. Written as DNA, the CDR3 is TGTGCCAGCACCGTCCCGGGACAGGGGGCGAATGGCTACACCTTC.

J is TRBJ1-6 and V is TRBV5-5; TRBD1 matches at 11 bases. Germline lookup yields CDR1 SGHKS and CDR2 YYEKEE (reference sequence). The CDR3 runs to 15 residues. V dropped 2 bases and J dropped 10; count of bases not matched to a gene: 5. The CDR3 DNA follows: TGTGCCAGCAGCTTTGGACAGGGGGCGGGATCACCCCTCCACTTT. Translation: CASSFGQGAGSPLHF.

The chain is built from TRBV28 and TRBJ1-1, with TRBD1 matching over 7 bases. V shed 3 bases and J 7 bases; nucleotides not matched to a gene: 8. The germline V gene has CDR1 MDHEN and CDR2 SYDVKM. The length of the CDR3 is 14 residues. As DNA, the CDR3 is TGTGCCAGCAGTTTCTGGGACAGACCCTGTGAAGCTTTCTTT. Protein: CASSFWDRPCEAFF.

This clone turned up a few times. The V gene is TRBV9, the J gene TRBJ1-2; a weak D match, TRBD1 (5 bases). Trimming took 0 bases from V and 5 from J, leaving 14 bases between them. The CDR3 has 15 amino acids. The germline V gene encodes CDR1 SGDLS and CDR2 YYNGEE. The CDR3 nucleotides read TGTGCCAGCAGCGTAGATACGGGGGATTGGTATGGCTACACCTTC. This codes for CASSVDTGDWYGYTF. The variable domain in full, with the rest retrieved from reference TRBV9 and TRBJ1-2, is DSGVTQTPKHLITATGQRVTLRCSPRSGDLSVYWYQQSLDQGLQFLIQYYNGEERAKGNILERFSAQQFPDLHSELNLSSLELGDSALYFCASSVDTGDWYGYTFGSGTRLTVV.

The rearrangement uses TRBV7-2 and TRBJ1-1; tentative D call: TRBD1 (6 bases). Germline-derived CDR1 and CDR2 are SGHTA and FQGNSA. This CDR3 has 17 residues. The V end was cut by 4 bases, the J end by 8 bases, with 26 bases between. The CDR3 reads CASSSRGPVFGPPEAFF. The CDR3 bases are TGTGCCAGCAGCTCCAGGGGCCCCGTGTTCGGTCCGCCCGAAGCTTTCTTT.

This chain links TRBV4-2 with TRBJ1-2, with 9 bases fitting TRBD1. Trimming removed 0 bases from V and 2 bases from J; junction bases left unmatched: 10. The CDR3 covers 18 residues. The V gene's germline CDR1 is LGHNA and CDR2 YNFKEQ. In DNA form, the CDR3 reads TGTGCCAGCAGCCAAGATAGGACAGGGGCCACAATCAACTATGGCTACACCTTC. Translation gives CASSQDRTGATINYGYTF.

This clone was seen only a few times. J is TRBJ1-4 and V is TRBV28; D ambiguous. Germline-derived CDR1 and CDR2 are MDHEN and SYDVKM. V was pared by 8 bases and J by 4 bases, with 8 bases between. The CDR3 spans 12 residues. The CDR3: CASLTGNEKLFF. As DNA, the CDR3 is TGTGCCAGCTTAACGGGTAATGAAAAACTGTTTTTT.

The sample holds a few counts of this clone. The chain recombines TRBV5-1 with TRBJ2-7, with a possible D match to TRBD1 (6 bases). Trimming took 0 bases from V and 3 from J, leaving 10 bases between them. Germline V CDR1 and CDR2: SGHRS, YFSETQ. This CDR3 is 14 amino acids long. The CDR3 DNA follows: TGCGCCAGCAGCTTGGTTGGGACATTCTACGAGCAGTACTTC. It translates to CASSLVGTFYEQYF.

The genes are TRBV18 and TRBJ1-1; weak D call: TRBD1 (6 bases). The CDR3 contains 14 residues. Germline loops: CDR1 KGHSH, CDR2 LQKENI. V lost 6 bases and J lost 11, with 22 bases in between. The CDR3 DNA is TGTGCCAGCTCCGGACAGAAAGGGTTCGATTCCGCTTTCTTT. Translating it yields CASSGQKGFDSAFF.

At least ten counts were recorded for this clone. This chain joins TRBV27 and TRBJ1-1, with D unclear. V was trimmed by 2 bases and J by 1 base, leaving 8 bases between them. The CDR3 totals 14 residues. Germline V gene data show CDR1 as MNHEY and CDR2 as SMNVEV (reference sequence). In DNA, the CDR3 is TGTGCCAGCAGTTTAGTTCGGGAGAACACTGAAGCTTTCTTT. Protein: CASSLVRENTEAFF.

J is TRBJ2-4 and V is TRBV2, with D possibly matching TRBD2 (5 bases). V was shortened by 2 bases and J by 0 bases, with 11 bases between the two germline ends. The CDR3 loop spans 16 amino acids. Germline V CDR1 and CDR2: SNHLY, FYNNEI. CDR3 in amino acids: CASSEYPEGAKNIQYF. The CDR3 DNA is TGTGCCAGCAGTGAATACCCTGAGGGAGCCAAAAACATTCAGTACTTC.